A selection of T cell receptor beta chains follows, all from one sample in a study of control samples from healthy donors and cancer patients. TCRdb's table, derived via immunoSEQ multiplex PCR, lists solely in-frame clones and lacks some. The sample shows 70,000 or so clones, under 90% of them seen only once. Sample: PBMCs. The receptors originated from a man aged 55 to 70 with lung cancer. CDR3s include the opening cysteine and the closing phenylalanine or tryptophan. Each record gives: clone size, D gene, J gene, V gene, CDR3 protein, CDR3 DNA. The D gene is left open where the match is weak. The listing skips clone size in some rows; elsewhere it reads once, few, many or a size class.

abundance: .
d_gene: .
j_gene: TRBJ2-2
v_gene: TRBV12-3/TRBV12-4
CDR3aa: CASSLGWTGELFF
CDR3nt: TGTGCCAGCAGTTTGGGCTGGACCGGGGAGCTGTTTTTT

abundance: .
d_gene: TRBD1
j_gene: TRBJ2-7
v_gene: TRBV5-1
CDR3aa: CASVFDRATTYEQYF
CDR3nt: TGCGCCAGCGTGTTTGACAGGGCCACTACCTACGAGCAGTACTTC

abundance: .
d_gene: TRBD1
j_gene: TRBJ1-1
v_gene: TRBV12-5
CDR3aa: CASGPRGFTEAFF
CDR3nt: TGTGCTAGTGGACCCAGGGGGTTCACTGAAGCTTTCTTT

abundance: .
d_gene: TRBD1
j_gene: TRBJ2-3
v_gene: TRBV7-9
CDR3aa: CASSPTTGTKGDTQYF
CDR3nt: TGTGCCAGCAGCCCAACGACAGGGACCAAGGGAGATACGCAGTATTTT

abundance: .
d_gene: .
j_gene: TRBJ2-3
v_gene: TRBV6-5
CDR3aa: CASSYPPSDTQYF
CDR3nt: TGTGCCAGCAGTTACCCCCCCAGCGATACGCAGTATTTT

abundance: .
d_gene: .
j_gene: TRBJ2-2
v_gene: TRBV5-4
CDR3aa: CASSFYGGRDTGELFF
CDR3nt: TGTGCCAGCAGCTTTTACGGGGGGCGCGACACCGGGGAGCTGTTTTTT

abundance: .
d_gene: .
j_gene: TRBJ2-2
v_gene: TRBV11-2
CDR3aa: CASSLFASGANTGELFF
CDR3nt: TGTGCCAGCAGCTTATTCGCATCAGGCGCGAACACCGGGGAGCTGTTTTTT

abundance: .
d_gene: .
j_gene: TRBJ1-6
v_gene: TRBV5-6
CDR3aa: CASSLDSGSNSPLHF
CDR3nt: TGTGCCAGCAGCCTTGACTCAGGGAGTAATTCACCCCTCCACTTT

abundance: .
d_gene: .
j_gene: TRBJ1-2
v_gene: TRBV5-4
CDR3aa: CASSSDGNYGYTF
CDR3nt: TGTGCCAGCAGTTCGGACGGAAACTATGGCTACACCTTC

abundance: .
d_gene: TRBD2
j_gene: TRBJ2-5
v_gene: TRBV11-2
CDR3aa: CASSSPSPLAGGQETQYF
CDR3nt: TGTGCCAGCAGCTCCCCCTCCCCCCTAGCGGGGGGCCAAGAGACCCAGTACTTC

abundance: .
d_gene: .
j_gene: TRBJ2-3
v_gene: TRBV6-5
CDR3aa: CASSYSKPELTDTQYF
CDR3nt: TGTGCCAGCAGTTACTCGAAGCCCGAACTCACAGATACGCAGTATTTT

abundance: .
d_gene: .
j_gene: TRBJ1-1
v_gene: TRBV5-1
CDR3aa: CASSYDSTLTEAFF
CDR3nt: TGCGCCAGCAGCTACGATTCCACTTTAACTGAAGCTTTCTTT

abundance: .
d_gene: .
j_gene: TRBJ1-5
v_gene: TRBV5-1
CDR3aa: CASSLGDSNNQPQHF
CDR3nt: TGCGCCAGCAGCTTGGGAGACAGCAACAATCAGCCCCAGCATTTT

abundance: .
d_gene: .
j_gene: TRBJ1-2
v_gene: TRBV7-9
CDR3aa: CASSLESGRRTHGYTF
CDR3nt: TGTGCTAGCAGCTTAGAATCGGGCAGGCGCACCCATGGCTACACCTTC

abundance: .
d_gene: .
j_gene: TRBJ1-2
v_gene: TRBV3-1/TRBV3-2
CDR3aa: CASSQDRAGWRYGYTF
CDR3nt: TGTGCCAGCAGCCAAGATCGGGCCGGATGGCGCTATGGCTACACCTTC

abundance: .
d_gene: .
j_gene: TRBJ1-1
v_gene: TRBV6-4
CDR3aa: CASSAGANTEAFF
CDR3nt: TGTGCCAGCAGTGCAGGGGCAAACACTGAAGCTTTCTTT

abundance: .
d_gene: .
j_gene: TRBJ1-6
v_gene: TRBV10-2
CDR3aa: CASVANNSPLHF
CDR3nt: TGCGCCAGCGTAGCAAATAATTCACCCCTCCACTTT

abundance: once
d_gene: .
j_gene: TRBJ1-5
v_gene: TRBV5-1
CDR3aa: CASSLNPGQPQHF
CDR3nt: TGCGCCAGCAGCTTGAATCCCGGGCAGCCCCAGCATTTT

abundance: .
d_gene: .
j_gene: TRBJ1-1
v_gene: TRBV5-4
CDR3aa: CASRRTNTEAFF
CDR3nt: TGTGCCAGCAGAAGGACGAACACTGAAGCTTTCTTT

abundance: .
d_gene: TRBD2
j_gene: TRBJ2-6
v_gene: TRBV18
CDR3aa: CASSPRGSGANVLTF
CDR3nt: TGTGCCAGCTCACCGCGGGGGTCTGGGGCCAACGTCCTGACTTTC

abundance: .
d_gene: .
j_gene: TRBJ1-1
v_gene: TRBV5-1
CDR3aa: CASSTLGTVNTEAFF
CDR3nt: TGCGCCAGCAGCACCCTCGGGACGGTAAACACTGAAGCTTTCTTT

abundance: .
d_gene: .
j_gene: TRBJ2-2
v_gene: TRBV27
CDR3aa: CASSKTVRMNTGELFF
CDR3nt: TGTGCCAGCAGTAAGACAGTCCGGATGAACACCGGGGAGCTGTTTTTT

abundance: .
d_gene: .
j_gene: TRBJ1-1
v_gene: TRBV6-6
CDR3aa: CASSSRQSGDTEAFF
CDR3nt: TGTGCCAGCAGCAGCCGGCAGTCCGGGGACACTGAAGCTTTCTTT

abundance: .
d_gene: .
j_gene: TRBJ1-2
v_gene: TRBV4-1
CDR3aa: CASSQDRAHYGYTF
CDR3nt: TGCGCCAGCAGCCAAGACAGGGCTCACTATGGCTACACCTTC

abundance: once
d_gene: TRBD1
j_gene: TRBJ1-2
v_gene: TRBV9
CDR3aa: CASSVGQVNGYTF
CDR3nt: TGTGCCAGCAGCGTGGGACAGGTTAATGGCTACACCTTC

abundance: .
d_gene: TRBD1
j_gene: TRBJ1-1
v_gene: TRBV6-5
CDR3aa: CASSYLTGGNTEAFF
CDR3nt: TGTGCCAGCAGTTACCTGACAGGGGGTAACACTGAAGCTTTCTTT

abundance: .
d_gene: TRBD2
j_gene: TRBJ2-2
v_gene: TRBV4-2
CDR3aa: CASEGLANTGELFF
CDR3nt: TGTGCCAGTGAGGGACTAGCTAACACCGGGGAGCTGTTTTTT

abundance: .
d_gene: .
j_gene: TRBJ2-1
v_gene: TRBV2
CDR3aa: CASSYRNSYNEQFF
CDR3nt: TGTGCCAGCAGTTACCGGAACTCCTACAATGAGCAGTTCTTC

abundance: .
d_gene: .
j_gene: TRBJ1-1
v_gene: TRBV5-6
CDR3aa: CASSLSPNGVAEAFF
CDR3nt: TGTGCCAGCAGCTTGTCTCCCAACGGGGTCGCTGAAGCTTTCTTT

abundance: .
d_gene: .
j_gene: TRBJ2-5
v_gene: TRBV24-1
CDR3aa: CATSDPGAEETQYF
CDR3nt: TGTGCCACCAGTGACCCCGGAGCAGAAGAGACCCAGTACTTC

abundance: few
d_gene: .
j_gene: TRBJ1-1
v_gene: TRBV15
CDR3aa: CATSRDQKKAFF
CDR3nt: TGTGCCACCAGCAGAGATCAAAAGAAAGCTTTCTTT

abundance: .
d_gene: .
j_gene: TRBJ2-1
v_gene: TRBV7-2
CDR3aa: CASSLGEQFF
CDR3nt: TGTGCCAGCAGCTTAGGGGAGCAGTTCTTC

abundance: .
d_gene: TRBD1
j_gene: TRBJ1-1
v_gene: TRBV7-2
CDR3aa: CASSIRRTGGASWTEAFF
CDR3nt: TGTGCCAGCAGCATCCGAAGGACAGGAGGAGCGTCGTGGACTGAAGCTTTCTTT

abundance: .
d_gene: TRBD1
j_gene: TRBJ2-1
v_gene: TRBV11-3
CDR3aa: CASTPGTGVFNEQFF
CDR3nt: TGTGCCAGCACCCCAGGGACAGGGGTGTTCAATGAGCAGTTCTTC

abundance: few
d_gene: .
j_gene: TRBJ1-5
v_gene: TRBV5-4
CDR3aa: CASSLDSNQAQHF
CDR3nt: TGTGCCAGCAGCTTAGACAGTAATCAGGCCCAGCATTTT

abundance: .
d_gene: .
j_gene: TRBJ2-1
v_gene: TRBV7-9
CDR3aa: CASSFGLQFF
CDR3nt: TGTGCCAGCAGCTTTGGCCTCCAGTTCTTC

abundance: once
d_gene: TRBD1
j_gene: TRBJ2-5
v_gene: TRBV6-5
CDR3aa: CASMLTGGETQYF
CDR3nt: TGTGCCAGCATGCTGACAGGGGGAGAGACCCAGTACTTC

abundance: .
d_gene: TRBD1
j_gene: TRBJ1-2
v_gene: TRBV5-1
CDR3aa: CASSLDRGLYGYTF
CDR3nt: TGCGCCAGCAGCTTGGACAGGGGGCTATATGGCTACACCTTC

abundance: .
d_gene: .
j_gene: TRBJ2-7
v_gene: TRBV9
CDR3aa: CASSPPWGSSYEQYF
CDR3nt: TGTGCCAGCAGCCCCCCGTGGGGTAGCTCCTACGAGCAGTACTTC